This is a list of T cell receptor beta chains from one sample in a study of a mutant IDH1 vaccine in newly diagnosed glioma. Antigen specificity for these receptors is unknown. Measured with immunoSEQ multiplex PCR; TCRdb has only the in-frame clones, and not every one. Here the sample spans tens of thousands of clones, about 81% being singletons. Specimen: PBMCs, collected from a glioma patient whose treatment included an IDH1 peptide vaccine. All receptors come from a woman aged 40 to 50 with glioma. Some clones in this sample may be carry-over from other donors' samples. CDR3s include the opening cysteine and the closing phenylalanine or tryptophan. The D gene is left open where the match is weak. Size is omitted from some rows. Given values are once, few, many or a class for expanded clones.

V,D,J,size,CDR3,DNA
TRBV6-1,.,TRBJ1-5,.,CASSIDPWPQHF,TGTGCCAGCAGTATCGACCCATGGCCCCAGCATTTT
TRBV5-1,TRBD2,TRBJ2-3,.,CASSGQRGGADTQYF,TGCGCCAGCAGCGGACAGCGGGGGGGGGCAGATACGCAGTATTTT
TRBV19,.,TRBJ1-1,.,CASSISPLNTEAFF,TGTGCCAGTAGTATCTCCCCCTTGAACACTGAAGCTTTCTTT
TRBV29-1,TRBD1,TRBJ1-3,.,CSVAQGNTIYF,TGCAGCGTTGCACAGGGGAACACCATATATTTT
TRBV7-2,.,TRBJ2-1,few,CASSLEGGPYNEQFF,TGTGCCAGCAGCTTAGAGGGGGGGCCGTACAATGAGCAGTTCTTC
TRBV7-3,.,TRBJ2-2,.,CASSFGGELFF,TGTGCCAGCAGCTTTGGCGGGGAGCTGTTTTTT
TRBV12-5,.,TRBJ2-6,.,CASGLVGAGANVLTF,TGTGCTAGTGGTTTGGTGGGCGCTGGGGCCAACGTCCTGACTTTC
TRBV18,.,TRBJ2-1,once,CASSPPKRAYNEQFF,TGTGCCAGCTCACCACCGAAGAGGGCCTACAATGAGCAGTTCTTC
TRBV11-2,.,TRBJ1-5,.,CASSLDRNQPQHF,TGTGCCAGCAGCTTAGACAGGAATCAGCCCCAGCATTTT
TRBV7-8,.,TRBJ1-1,.,CASSLDSSKTEAFF,TGTGCCAGCAGCTTGGACAGTTCCAAGACTGAAGCTTTCTTT
TRBV5-8,.,TRBJ2-1,.,CASSPRRRGDEQFF,TGTGCCAGCAGCCCCAGAAGGAGGGGGGATGAGCAGTTCTTC
TRBV2,.,TRBJ1-2,.,CASSEVANYGYTF,TGTGCCAGCAGTGAAGTGGCCAACTATGGCTACACCTTC
TRBV29-1,TRBD1,TRBJ1-1,.,CSVDTGADTEAFF,TGCAGCGTTGATACAGGGGCGGACACTGAAGCTTTCTTT
TRBV27,.,TRBJ1-2,.,CARAEGGRSYGYTF,TGTGCCCGCGCCGAGGGGGGTCGGAGCTATGGCTACACCTTC
TRBV27,TRBD2,TRBJ2-3,.,CASSTTSGGSVDTQYF,TGTGCCAGCAGTACGACTAGCGGGGGATCTGTGGATACGCAGTATTTT
TRBV30,TRBD1,TRBJ2-3,.,CAWSRGTGPTDTQYF,TGTGCCTGGAGTCGGGGGACAGGGCCCACAGATACGCAGTATTTT
TRBV10-1,TRBD2,TRBJ2-3,.,CASSGTSGNTQYF,TGCGCCAGCAGCGGGACTAGCGGGAATACGCAGTATTTT
TRBV7-9,.,TRBJ2-3,few,CASSPKGPDTQYF,TGTGCCAGCAGCCCTAAGGGGCCAGATACGCAGTATTTT
TRBV19,.,TRBJ1-1,few,CASSSRGEGAEAFF,TGTGCCAGTAGTTCCCGGGGAGAGGGGGCTGAAGCTTTCTTT
TRBV12-5,.,TRBJ2-4,.,CASAAFDLNSIQYF,TGTGCTAGTGCCGCGTTCGACTTGAACAGCATTCAGTACTTC